What follows describes a single T cell receptor (beta chain). Original data processing: Reference gene primer amplification yielded estimated nucleated cell counts. The data were produced by immunoSEQ multiplex PCR, yet TCRdb's version contains in-frame clones alone and is incomplete. V, J and clone size reflect that table, while D and trimming were determined from the DNA. The sample includes 200,000 to 300,000 clones, 80% to 85% seen only once; the top ten take roughly 1.4%. This record belongs to a study of blood T cell repertoires in COVID-19. Study overall: Samples came from the United States, Italy and Spain, spanning acute and convalescent COVID-19. From T cells, B-cell-depleted T cells, or PBMCs came the material, which was cDNA or gDNA.

V dropped 7 bases and J dropped 2 bases, with 29 bases sitting between them. This CDR3 contains 19 residues. Germline lookup yields CDR1 MRHNA and CDR2 SNTAGT. The sequence derives from a woman aged 40 to 55 who had recovered from COVID-19. Sequencing input: peripheral blood. The chain links TRBV6-4 to TRBJ1-1, with a weak D call TRBD1 (5 bases). In DNA form, the CDR3 reads TGTGCCAGCAAGACTCGGGGGGGGAAGGCGGAGACCTTTAACACTGAAGCTTTCTTT. This codes for CASKTRGGKAETFNTEAFF.